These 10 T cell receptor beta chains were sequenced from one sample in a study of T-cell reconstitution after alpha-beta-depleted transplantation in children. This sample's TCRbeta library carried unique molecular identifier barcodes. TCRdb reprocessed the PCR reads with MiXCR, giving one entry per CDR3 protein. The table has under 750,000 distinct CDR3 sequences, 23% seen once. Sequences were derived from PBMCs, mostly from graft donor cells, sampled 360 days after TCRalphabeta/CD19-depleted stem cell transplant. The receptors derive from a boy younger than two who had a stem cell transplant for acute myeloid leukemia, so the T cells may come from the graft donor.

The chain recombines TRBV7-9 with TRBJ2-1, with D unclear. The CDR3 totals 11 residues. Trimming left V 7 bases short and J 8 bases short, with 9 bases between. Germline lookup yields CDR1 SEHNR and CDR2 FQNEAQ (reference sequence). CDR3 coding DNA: TGTGCCAGCAACGAAATCGATGAGCAGTTCTTC. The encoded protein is CASNEIDEQFF.

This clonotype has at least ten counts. The CDR3 DNA reads as TGCAGTGCTAGTGATCGAAGGGACACCCTCTTCTACGAGCAGTACTTC. This encodes CSASDRRDTLFYEQYF. The chain joins TRBV20-1 to TRBJ2-7; D might be TRBD1 (6 bases). Trimming stripped 3 bases from V and 3 bases from J, with 21 bases between. Germline CDR1 is DFQATT and CDR2 is SNEGSKA (reference sequence). This CDR3 has 16 residues.

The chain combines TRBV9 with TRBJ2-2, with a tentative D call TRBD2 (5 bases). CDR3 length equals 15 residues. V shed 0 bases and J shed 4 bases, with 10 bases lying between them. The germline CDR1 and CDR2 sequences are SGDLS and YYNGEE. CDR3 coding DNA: TGTGCCAGCAGCGTAGGAGTGGGGAGCACCGGGGAGCTGTTTTTT. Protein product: CASSVGVGSTGELFF.

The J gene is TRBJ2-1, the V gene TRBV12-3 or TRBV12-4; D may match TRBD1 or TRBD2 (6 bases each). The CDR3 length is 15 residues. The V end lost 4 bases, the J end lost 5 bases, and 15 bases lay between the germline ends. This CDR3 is CASSWGLRQDNEQFF. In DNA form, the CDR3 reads TGTGCCAGCAGTTGGGGACTCAGACAGGACAATGAGCAGTTCTTC.

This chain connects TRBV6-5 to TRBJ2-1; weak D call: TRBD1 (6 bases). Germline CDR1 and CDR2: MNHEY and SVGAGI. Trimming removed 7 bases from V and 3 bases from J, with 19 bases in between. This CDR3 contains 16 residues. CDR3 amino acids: CASTPYWGHIYNEQFF. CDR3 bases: TGTGCCAGCACCCCCTATTGGGGACACATCTACAATGAGCAGTTCTTC.

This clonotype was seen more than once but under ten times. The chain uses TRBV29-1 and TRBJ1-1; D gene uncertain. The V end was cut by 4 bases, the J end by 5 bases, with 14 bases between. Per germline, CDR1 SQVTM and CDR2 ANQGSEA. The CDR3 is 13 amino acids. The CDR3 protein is CSVGPGVRTEAFF. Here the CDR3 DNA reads TGCAGCGTTGGGCCTGGAGTAAGGACTGAAGCTTTCTTT.

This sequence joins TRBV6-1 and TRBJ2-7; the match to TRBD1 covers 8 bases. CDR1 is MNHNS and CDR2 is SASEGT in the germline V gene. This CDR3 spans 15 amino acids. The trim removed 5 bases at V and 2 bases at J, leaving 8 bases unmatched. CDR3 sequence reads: CASSRQGLDPYEQYF. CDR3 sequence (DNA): TGTGCCAGCAGTCGACAGGGGCTCGACCCCTACGAGCAGTACTTC.

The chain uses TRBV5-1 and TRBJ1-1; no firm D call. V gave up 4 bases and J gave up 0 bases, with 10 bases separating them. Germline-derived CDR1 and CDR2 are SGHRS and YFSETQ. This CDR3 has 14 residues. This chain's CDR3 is CASSPGEMNTEAFF. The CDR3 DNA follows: TGCGCCAGCAGCCCAGGAGAGATGAACACTGAAGCTTTCTTT.

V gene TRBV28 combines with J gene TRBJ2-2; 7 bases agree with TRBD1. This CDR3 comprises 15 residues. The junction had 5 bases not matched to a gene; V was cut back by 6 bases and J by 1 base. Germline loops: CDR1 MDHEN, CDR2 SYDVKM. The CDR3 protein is CASSPGTENTGELFF. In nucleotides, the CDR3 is TGTGCCAGCAGCCCCGGGACAGAGAACACCGGGGAGCTGTTTTTT.

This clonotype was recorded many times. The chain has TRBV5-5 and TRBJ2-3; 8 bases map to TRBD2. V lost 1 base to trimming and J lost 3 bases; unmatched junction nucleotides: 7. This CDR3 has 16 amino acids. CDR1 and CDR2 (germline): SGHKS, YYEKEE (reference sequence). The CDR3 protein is CASSLNKGGGTDTQYF. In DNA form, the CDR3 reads TGTGCCAGCAGCTTGAATAAGGGCGGGGGGACAGATACGCAGTATTTT.